What follows are 8 T cell receptor beta chains derived from one specimen sequenced in a study of blood T cell repertoires in COVID-19. Repertoires were generated with immunoSEQ multiplex PCR, while TCRdb's copy carries only in-frame clones and drops some. The sample contains approximately 97,000 clones, about 87% of which appear only once. The sequencing sample was made of peripheral blood. These receptors originate from a human donor in a cohort sampled during active COVID-19.

In its sample, this clone was seen once. The V call is TRBV19, the J call TRBJ2-7; 9 bases agree with TRBD1. The V segment lost 6 bases and the J segment 0 bases; nucleotides outside the gene matches: 9. There are 16 residues in the CDR3. Germline values: CDR1 LNHDA, CDR2 SQIVND (reference sequence). The CDR3 nucleotides are TGTGCCAGTAGCTCCATTACAGGGGGCTTCTCCTACGAGCAGTACTTC. This codes for CASSSITGGFSYEQYF.

This clone occurred a few times. This chain joins TRBV5-6 and TRBJ2-1; 8 bases line up with TRBD2. CDR1 and CDR2 (germline): SGHDT, YYEEEE. V trimming: 0 bases; J trimming: 12 bases; junction bases outside the gene matches: 8. This CDR3 region has 14 residues. CDR3 in DNA: TGTGCCAGCAGCTTGGGGGATAGCGGGATAAGGCAGTTCTTC. Its protein is CASSLGDSGIRQFF.

The J gene is TRBJ2-2, the V gene TRBV3-1 (or the pseudogene TRBV3-2); D gene uncertain. In germline, CDR1 is LGHDT, CDR2 YNNKEL (reference sequence). The length of the CDR3 is 14 residues. Between the trimmed V and J ends, which lost 8 bases and 3 bases, there was a span of 13 bases. The CDR3 sequence is CASLDKLYTGELFF. The DNA of the CDR3 is TGTGCCAGCCTTGATAAACTATACACCGGGGAGCTGTTTTTT.

Only a few counts were recorded for this clone. The chain couples TRBV4-2 to TRBJ1-1; tentative D call: TRBD1 (6 bases). The V gene's germline CDR1 is LGHNA and CDR2 YNFKEQ. The CDR3 is made up of 15 amino acids. The V gene lost 6 bases and the J gene lost 0 bases, with 14 bases spanning the gap. CDR3 residues: CASRRNRELNTEAFF. The CDR3 DNA sequence: TGTGCCAGCAGGAGAAACAGGGAATTGAACACTGAAGCTTTCTTT.

The chain has TRBV28 and TRBJ2-3; the D is unclear. The CDR3 totals 16 residues. Per germline, CDR1 MDHEN and CDR2 SYDVKM. The germline V and J ends were trimmed by 4 bases and 2 bases, with 16 bases remaining between them. The CDR3 is CASSSGQGGNTDTQYF. CDR3 DNA: TGTGCCAGCAGTTCCGGCCAAGGCGGAAACACAGATACGCAGTATTTT.

V is TRBV19 and J is TRBJ2-2; no clear D. Germline V CDR1 and CDR2: LNHDA, SQIVND (reference sequence). The length of the CDR3 is 16 residues. V lost 1 base, J lost 6 bases, and 15 bases lay in between. The CDR3 DNA is TGTGCCAGTAGTATAGTCTCGGGTACCGGATCCGGGGAGCTGTTTTTT. Its protein is CASSIVSGTGSGELFF.

The chain joins TRBV5-5 to TRBJ2-7; possible D gene TRBD2, 5 bases. Germline-derived CDR1 and CDR2 are SGHKS and YYEKEE (reference sequence). The CDR3 runs to 10 residues. Trimming stripped 7 bases from V and 5 bases from J, with 7 bases between. DNA for the CDR3: TGTGCCAGCGAGGGTAACGAGCAGTACTTC. This gives the protein CASEGNEQYF.

The V and J genes are TRBV10-3 and TRBJ1-1; D gene uncertain. Trimming took 6 bases from V and 5 from J, leaving 19 bases between them. The CDR3 covers 15 residues. Germline CDR1 is ENHRY and CDR2 is SYGVKD. The CDR3 region is CAISDPRGTETEAFF. CDR3 DNA: TGTGCCATCAGCGACCCCCGGGGTACCGAAACTGAAGCTTTCTTT.